The source of this T cell receptor beta chain is a study of early T cells in non-severe SARS-CoV-2 infection. With V trimmed by 6 bases and J by 8 bases, 15 bases remained unmatched. The CDR3 has 16 amino acids. TCRdb re-called the 5' RACE reads through MiXCR, storing one row per CDR3 protein. This sample has approximately 71,000 distinct CDR3 sequences, with around 12% found just once. In its sample, this clonotype was seen many times. This chain uses TRBV12-3 or TRBV12-4 with TRBJ2-1, with 8 bases aligning to TRBD2. Sequenced input: whole blood. This receptor was identified in an adult who was a healthcare worker with PCR-confirmed SARS-CoV-2 infection or an uninfected control (not recorded which). CDR3 protein: CASSSGTREIRDEQFF. DNA for the CDR3: TGTGCCAGCAGCTCTGGGACTAGAGAAATCCGCGATGAGCAGTTCTTC.